The 10 T cell receptor beta chains below all came from one sample that was sequenced in a study of technical replicates of blood from a few donors. Clones were sequenced by immunoSEQ multiplex PCR, and TCRdb holds only the in-frame ones, with some missing. The data hold tens of thousands of clones, with 90% to 95% observed a single time. The specimen sequenced was T cells isolated from PBMCs. These TCRs come from a human donor in good health. Some clones in this sample may be carry-over from other donors' samples.

The chain recombines TRBV5-1 with TRBJ1-1; 8 bases are a match to TRBD1. In germline, CDR1 is SGHRS, CDR2 YFSETQ. Trimming cost V 5 bases and J 4 bases; bases outside gene matches: 10. The CDR3 contains 15 residues. DNA of the CDR3: TGCGCCAGCAGTATCGGACTGACAGGGGTCACTGAAGCTTTCTTT. It codes for CASSIGLTGVTEAFF.

The V gene is TRBV4-2, the J gene TRBJ1-1; TRBD1 agrees at 7 bases. The CDR3 totals 16 residues. Germline lookup yields CDR1 LGHNA and CDR2 YNFKEQ. Unmatched junction bases numbered 5, after V lost 1 base and J lost 0 bases. The CDR3 nucleotides read TGTGCCAGCAGCCAAGTGGAACAGGGGATGAACACTGAAGCTTTCTTT. It yields the protein CASSQVEQGMNTEAFF.

The V and J genes are TRBV2 and TRBJ1-1; no reliable D call. V was cut by 2 bases and J by 0 bases, with 10 bases left in between. This CDR3 is 15 amino acids long. Germline assignment: CDR1 SNHLY and CDR2 FYNNEI. This chain's CDR3 is CASSERGSLNTEAFF. The CDR3 DNA reads TGTGCCAGCAGTGAAAGAGGCAGCCTGAACACTGAAGCTTTCTTT.

The chain is built from TRBV5-6 and TRBJ2-1; weak D call: TRBD2 (5 bases). The CDR3 totals 16 residues. The V end lost 2 bases, the J end lost 2 bases, and 14 bases lay between the germline ends. The germline V gene has CDR1 SGHDT and CDR2 YYEEEE. The CDR3 here is CASSLIRGKTYNEQFF. CDR3 nucleotide sequence: TGTGCCAGCAGCTTAATAAGAGGGAAAACCTACAATGAGCAGTTCTTC.

The rearrangement links TRBV4-3 to TRBJ1-3, with 11 bases identical to TRBD1. Germline CDR1 is LGHNA and CDR2 is YSLEER. V trimming: 3 bases; J trimming: 4 bases; junction bases outside the gene matches: 2. The CDR3 runs to 15 residues. The CDR3 DNA follows: TGCGCCAGCAGCCATGGGACAGGGGGGGGAAACACCATATATTTT. The encoded protein is CASSHGTGGGNTIYF.

This sequence joins TRBV19 and TRBJ2-5; 7 bases line up with TRBD2. CDR1 LNHDA and CDR2 SQIVND come from the germline V gene (reference sequence). V lost 6 bases, J lost 4 bases, and 11 bases stayed unmatched. The CDR3 runs 15 residues. CDR3 protein: CASSFGTTFRETQYF. DNA for the CDR3: TGTGCCAGTAGCTTCGGGACTACCTTTCGAGAGACCCAGTACTTC.

J is TRBJ1-1 and V is TRBV14; D gene uncertain. Germline assignment: CDR1 SGHDN and CDR2 FVKESK. The CDR3 covers 14 residues. Between the trimmed V and J ends, which lost 3 bases and 1 base, there was a span of 9 bases. The CDR3 sequence is CASSHTYRNTEAFF. The CDR3 DNA sequence: TGTGCCAGCAGCCACACCTACAGGAACACTGAAGCTTTCTTT.

The chain is built from TRBV5-4 and TRBJ2-3; 10 bases are a match to TRBD2. Germline CDR1 is SGHNT and CDR2 is YYREEE (reference sequence). The trim removed 6 bases at V and 6 bases at J, leaving 13 bases unmatched. CDR3 length equals 16 residues. The CDR3 DNA reads TGTGCCAGCACCCACGCCCAGCGGGGGGGAGGGGATACGCAGTATTTT. Amino acids: CASTHAQRGGGDTQYF.

Here the CDR3 DNA reads TGTGCCAGTACATCAAGGACAGGGGGAGGTATGAACACTGAAGCTTTCTTT. Its protein is CASTSRTGGGMNTEAFF. The V call is TRBV28, the J call TRBJ1-1; 10 bases agree with TRBD1. The CDR3 runs to 17 residues. Germline CDR1 reads MDHEN; CDR2 reads SYDVKM. Unmatched junction bases numbered 13, after V lost 9 bases and J lost 0 bases.

The V gene is TRBV2, the J gene TRBJ2-5; 9 bases match TRBD1. V lost 7 bases, J lost 2 bases, and 8 bases stayed unmatched. The CDR3 is 15 amino acids. Germline assignment: CDR1 SNHLY and CDR2 FYNNEI. This chain's CDR3 is CASNLQGAGQETQYF. The CDR3 nucleotides are TGTGCCAGCAACTTACAGGGGGCGGGGCAAGAGACCCAGTACTTC.